A selection of T cell receptor beta chains follows, all from one sample in a study of blood T cell repertoires in COVID-19. TCRdb's copy holds only in-frame clones and misses some; the assay was immunoSEQ multiplex PCR. The sample includes around 60,000 clones, about nine tenths of them seen just once. Sequences were obtained from peripheral blood. These receptors came from a human donor with active COVID-19. The donor label of this sample is uncertain. CDR3s include the opening cysteine and the closing phenylalanine or tryptophan. A D gene is named only where the DNA matches it firmly. Some rows have no size entry. The others give once, few or many, or a class for an expanded clone.

TRBV6-7,TRBJ2-1,once,TRBD2,CASSSCPRGAYNEQFF,TGTGCCAGCAGCTCGTGCCCTCGGGGGGCCTACAATGAGCAGTTCTTC
TRBV12-3/TRBV12-4,TRBJ1-3,once,NA,CASSFLSGNTIYF,TGTGCCAGCAGTTTCCTCTCTGGAAACACCATATATTTT
TRBV15,TRBJ1-1,NA,NA,CATSSRVNTEAFF,TGTGCCACCAGCAGCAGGGTAAACACTGAAGCTTTCTTT
TRBV5-1,TRBJ2-5,NA,TRBD1,CASRLGQGRETQYF,TGCGCCAGCAGGCTCGGACAGGGCCGTGAGACCCAGTACTTC
TRBV6-5,TRBJ2-7,NA,TRBD1,CASSRRAQGVDEQYF,TGTGCCAGCAGCCGCCGGGCCCAGGGGGTTGACGAGCAGTACTTC
TRBV7-2,TRBJ2-3,once,TRBD2,CASSLAGRGVSTDTQYF,TGTGCCAGCAGCTTAGCGGGCCGGGGGGTCAGCACAGATACGCAGTATTTT
TRBV6-2/TRBV6-3,TRBJ2-7,few,NA,CASSYSQGMWYEQYF,TGTGCCAGCAGTTACTCCCAGGGGATGTGGTACGAGCAGTACTTC
TRBV11-1,TRBJ2-5,NA,TRBD1,CASSFGTGLQETQYF,TGTGCCAGCAGCTTTGGGACAGGTCTCCAAGAGACCCAGTACTTC
TRBV6-2/TRBV6-3,TRBJ2-1,few,NA,CASSTVQISYNEQFF,TGTGCCAGCAGTACAGTACAAATCTCCTACAATGAGCAGTTCTTC
TRBV4-3,TRBJ2-7,NA,TRBD2,CASSPGLAGGSGQYF,TGCGCCAGCAGCCCCGGACTAGCGGGGGGCAGTGGGCAGTACTTC
TRBV29-1,TRBJ2-2,once,TRBD2,CSVEDRSGGASGELFF,TGCAGCGTTGAAGATCGGAGCGGGGGGGCCTCCGGGGAGCTGTTTTTT
TRBV10-3,TRBJ1-2,NA,NA,CAISEMDSYGYTF,TGTGCCATCAGTGAAATGGACAGCTATGGCTACACCTTC
TRBV4-3,TRBJ2-3,NA,TRBD2,CASSQDYGSGSSDTQYF,TGCGCCAGCAGCCAAGATTATGGTAGCGGGAGCTCAGATACGCAGTATTTT
TRBV28,TRBJ2-7,NA,NA,CASSSTTYEQYF,TGTGCCAGCAGTTCTACCACCTACGAGCAGTACTTC
TRBV7-9,TRBJ2-5,NA,NA,CASSPSARGQYF,TGTGCCAGCAGCCCATCAGCCAGGGGCCAGTACTTC
TRBV27,TRBJ2-3,NA,NA,CASSRARVRDTQYF,TGTGCCAGCAGTCGGGCCAGGGTCAGAGATACGCAGTATTTT
TRBV6-2/TRBV6-3,TRBJ2-7,NA,TRBD2,CASSRNLPAGGNEQYF,TGTGCCAGCAGTCGAAACCTGCCAGCGGGAGGGAACGAGCAGTACTTC
TRBV13,TRBJ2-1,few,TRBD1,CASSLRTGAGGLDNEQFF,TGTGCCAGCAGCCTCCGGACAGGGGCCGGGGGCCTCGACAATGAGCAGTTCTTC
TRBV28,TRBJ2-7,NA,TRBD2,CASSSSSGTEYEQYF,TGTGCCAGCAGCTCATCTAGCGGGACGGAGTACGAGCAGTACTTC
TRBV10-3,TRBJ2-5,NA,TRBD2,CAISDGGSGSETQYF,TGTGCCATCAGTGACGGCGGGAGCGGGAGTGAGACCCAGTACTTC
TRBV6-2/TRBV6-3,TRBJ2-3,few,TRBD2,CASSSLGGGGAADTQYF,TGTGCCAGCAGTTCCCTTGGAGGCGGGGGGGCTGCAGATACGCAGTATTTT
TRBV4-3,TRBJ2-7,NA,NA,CASSQDLGEGAYEQYF,TGCGCCAGCAGCCAAGATCTCGGGGAGGGGGCCTACGAGCAGTACTTC
TRBV5-1,TRBJ2-2,NA,NA,CASSLILRRNTGELFF,TGCGCCAGCAGCTTGATTTTGCGGCGGAACACCGGGGAGCTGTTTTTT
TRBV3-1/TRBV3-2,TRBJ2-1,NA,NA,CASSIPRAGEQFF,TGTGCCAGCAGCATTCCCAGGGCAGGTGAGCAGTTCTTC
TRBV25-1,TRBJ1-2,NA,NA,CASWGGSIGYTF,TGTGCCAGCTGGGGGGGGTCTATCGGCTACACCTTC
TRBV7-9,TRBJ2-3,NA,TRBD1,CASSFRPRDRGTDTQYF,TGTGCCAGCAGCTTCCGCCCCCGGGACAGGGGCACAGATACGCAGTATTTT
TRBV7-2,TRBJ1-2,NA,NA,CASSPREVYGYTF,TGTGCCAGCAGCCCCCGGGAGGTCTATGGCTACACCTTC
TRBV6-6,TRBJ2-3,NA,NA,CASSGGGGSDTQYF,TGTGCCAGCAGTGGGGGGGGCGGATCAGATACGCAGTATTTT
TRBV4-1,TRBJ1-1,NA,TRBD1,CASSQQDRPNTEAFF,TGCGCCAGCAGCCAACAGGACAGGCCGAACACTGAAGCTTTCTTT
TRBV25-1,TRBJ2-1,NA,TRBD1,CASSDLGDRDNNEQFF,TGTGCCAGCAGTGATCTCGGGGACAGGGATAACAATGAGCAGTTCTTC
TRBV18,TRBJ1-2,once,NA,CASSPDSNYGYTF,TGTGCCAGCTCACCAGACAGTAACTATGGCTACACCTTC
TRBV19,TRBJ2-1,few,TRBD1,CASSQDRSSYNEQFF,TGTGCCTCCTCCCAGGACAGGAGCTCCTACAATGAGCAGTTCTTC
TRBV4-3,TRBJ2-4,NA,NA,CASSQDGPSGDIQYF,TGCGCCAGCAGCCAAGATGGCCCGTCGGGAGACATTCAGTACTTC
TRBV2,TRBJ2-1,NA,NA,CASSEFSRGEQFF,TGTGCCAGCAGTGAATTCTCTAGGGGTGAGCAGTTCTTC
TRBV12-3/TRBV12-4,TRBJ1-2,NA,NA,CASSLRAYGYTF,TGTGCCAGCAGTCTCAGGGCTTATGGCTACACCTTC
TRBV3-1/TRBV3-2,TRBJ1-1,NA,TRBD1,CASTRTGRTEAFF,TGTGCCAGCACCAGGACAGGTCGCACTGAAGCTTTCTTT
TRBV18,TRBJ2-3,NA,TRBD2,CASSPTGGAGDTQYF,TGTGCCAGCTCACCCACGGGGGGGGCCGGAGATACGCAGTATTTT
TRBV5-1,TRBJ2-7,NA,NA,CASSLDVGSSYEQYF,TGCGCCAGCAGCTTGGATGTGGGGAGCTCCTACGAGCAGTACTTC
TRBV5-1,TRBJ2-7,few,NA,CASSLDSEQYF,TGCGCCAGCAGCCTCGACAGCGAGCAGTACTTC
TRBV9,TRBJ2-3,NA,NA,CASSPSTSTDTQYF,TGTGCCAGCAGCCCCTCGACTAGCACAGATACGCAGTATTTT
TRBV19,TRBJ1-5,NA,TRBD1,CASSIGPGGSGNQPQHF,TGTGCCAGTAGTATAGGCCCAGGGGGCTCGGGCAATCAGCCCCAGCATTTT
TRBV7-2,TRBJ2-5,few,TRBD2,CASSLEAGGPETQYF,TGTGCCAGCAGCTTAGAAGCGGGAGGGCCTGAGACCCAGTACTTC
TRBV27,TRBJ1-2,NA,TRBD1,CASKGTGKDYGYTF,TGTGCCAGCAAGGGGACAGGAAAGGACTATGGCTACACCTTC
TRBV4-3,TRBJ1-6,NA,TRBD1,CASSQATPLQGSSYNSPLHF,TGCGCCAGCAGCCAAGCCACGCCTCTACAGGGGAGCTCCTATAATTCACCCCTCCACTTT
TRBV28,TRBJ2-1,NA,NA,CASSSSFGEQFF,TGTGCCAGCAGTTCTAGCTTTGGTGAGCAGTTCTTC
TRBV9,TRBJ2-1,NA,TRBD2,CASSVSPTGTRGVSEQFF,TGTGCCAGCAGCGTGAGCCCGACCGGGACTAGGGGTGTAAGTGAGCAGTTCTTC
TRBV7-9,TRBJ1-6,NA,TRBD1,CASSRDRGLYNSPLHF,TGTGCCAGCAGCCGGGACAGGGGGCTGTATAATTCACCCCTCCACTTT
TRBV7-8,TRBJ2-2,NA,NA,CASSSPGHPTNTGELFF,TGTGCCAGCAGCTCACCGGGACACCCTACGAACACCGGGGAGCTGTTTTTT
TRBV18,TRBJ2-7,NA,NA,CASSPARGEQYF,TGTGCCAGCTCACCCGCGCGCGGCGAGCAGTACTTC
TRBV11-2,TRBJ2-3,NA,TRBD2,CASSFGTSVDTQYF,TGTGCCAGCAGCTTTGGGACTAGCGTAGATACGCAGTATTTT
TRBV2,TRBJ2-1,few,TRBD1,CASRHTTLGQGVEDEQFF,TGTGCCAGCAGGCATACCACCCTGGGACAGGGAGTTGAGGATGAGCAGTTCTTC
TRBV7-3,TRBJ2-7,once,TRBD1,CASSQGVSYEQYF,TGTGCCAGCAGCCAGGGGGTCTCCTACGAGCAGTACTTC
TRBV24-1,TRBJ2-7,NA,TRBD1,CATSRDRGGDEQYF,TGTGCCACCAGCCGGGACAGGGGTGGCGACGAGCAGTACTTC
TRBV10-3,TRBJ2-5,NA,TRBD1,CAISNTGGGTQYF,TGTGCCATCAGTAATACAGGGGGAGGGACCCAGTACTTC
TRBV4-2,TRBJ2-7,NA,TRBD1,CASSPAGTGNSYEQYF,TGTGCCAGCAGCCCAGCCGGGACAGGGAACTCCTACGAGCAGTACTTC
TRBV9,TRBJ2-7,NA,NA,CASSVAGAGESYEQYF,TGTGCCAGCAGCGTAGCCGGAGCTGGAGAGTCCTACGAGCAGTACTTC
TRBV11-2,TRBJ2-1,NA,TRBD1,CASSFNPGQRNEQFF,TGTGCCAGCAGCTTCAACCCGGGACAGCGGAATGAGCAGTTCTTC